These T cell receptor beta chains were read from a single sample in a study of CD8 T cells in ankylosing spondylitis. Each CDR3 protein is one row after TCRdb ran MiXCR on the 5' RACE reads. Of 350,000 to 550,000 distinct CDR3 sequences in the sample, roughly 26% were seen once. The sequencing input was blood, either unsorted or a sorted T cell fraction (not recorded which). The receptors were gathered from a male donor with ankylosing spondylitis. The CDR3 runs from the conserved cysteine through the conserved F or W. The D gene is left open where the match is weak. Size is stated for part of the rows, as once, few or many counts, or as a class when the clone is expanded.

J gene: TRBJ2-5; clone size: few; V gene: TRBV4-2; D gene: TRBD2; CDR3 protein: CASSPYTSAQETQYF; CDR3 DNA: TGTGCCAGCAGCCCTTACACTAGCGCCCAAGAGACCCAGTACTTC
J gene: TRBJ2-7; clone size: NA; V gene: TRBV2; D gene: TRBD1; CDR3 protein: CASRARDSIYEQYF; CDR3 DNA: TGTGCCAGCAGGGCCCGGGACAGCATATACGAGCAGTACTTC
J gene: TRBJ2-5; clone size: NA; V gene: TRBV7-2; D gene: TRBD1; CDR3 protein: CASSSRTGGTGETQYF; CDR3 DNA: TGTGCCAGCAGCTCCCGGACAGGGGGCACCGGAGAGACCCAGTACTTC
J gene: TRBJ2-1; clone size: NA; V gene: TRBV7-8; D gene: TRBD2; CDR3 protein: CASSLGGTSGSGNEQFF; CDR3 DNA: TGTGCCAGCAGCTTAGGCGGGACTAGCGGGAGCGGTAATGAGCAGTTCTTC
J gene: TRBJ2-1; clone size: NA; V gene: TRBV16; D gene: NA; CDR3 protein: CASSPFRGRYNEQFF; CDR3 DNA: TGTGCCAGCAGCCCCTTCAGGGGGAGGTACAATGAGCAGTTCTTC
J gene: TRBJ2-1; clone size: NA; V gene: TRBV5-1; D gene: NA; CDR3 protein: CASSTNGNNEQFF; CDR3 DNA: TGCGCCAGCAGCACGAACGGGAACAATGAGCAGTTCTTC
J gene: TRBJ1-6; clone size: many; V gene: TRBV12-3/TRBV12-4; D gene: TRBD1; CDR3 protein: CASLPGTGGAPLHF; CDR3 DNA: TGTGCCAGCCTACCCGGGACAGGGGGCGCACCCCTCCACTTT
J gene: TRBJ2-1; clone size: once; V gene: TRBV20-1; D gene: TRBD2; CDR3 protein: CSALTSGRGNEQFF; CDR3 DNA: TGCAGTGCGCTTACTAGCGGGAGGGGAAATGAGCAGTTCTTC
J gene: TRBJ2-5; clone size: few; V gene: TRBV18; D gene: TRBD2; CDR3 protein: CASSPPTGLAGETQYF; CDR3 DNA: TGTGCCAGCTCACCACCGACAGGACTAGCGGGAGAGACCCAGTACTTC
J gene: TRBJ1-3; clone size: few; V gene: TRBV18; D gene: TRBD1; CDR3 protein: CASSRDRDSLSTIYF; CDR3 DNA: TGTGCCAGCTCACGTGACCGGGACAGCCTTTCCACCATATATTTT
J gene: TRBJ1-5; clone size: many; V gene: TRBV24-1; D gene: NA; CDR3 protein: CATSDTRGGNQPQHF; CDR3 DNA: TGTGCCACCAGTGACACCAGGGGAGGCAATCAGCCCCAGCATTTT
J gene: TRBJ2-3; clone size: NA; V gene: TRBV5-1; D gene: NA; CDR3 protein: CASSRGGSGSSTDTQYF; CDR3 DNA: TGCGCCAGCAGCAGGGGGGGCAGCGGCTCTAGCACAGATACGCAGTATTTT
J gene: TRBJ1-2; clone size: NA; V gene: TRBV3-1; D gene: NA; CDR3 protein: CASSQPSGGYGYTF; CDR3 DNA: TGTGCCAGCAGCCAACCCAGCGGGGGCTATGGCTACACCTTC
J gene: TRBJ1-2; clone size: many; V gene: TRBV29-1; D gene: NA; CDR3 protein: CSVEEGLNYGYTF; CDR3 DNA: TGCAGCGTTGAAGAAGGCCTGAACTATGGCTACACCTTC
J gene: TRBJ2-2; clone size: NA; V gene: TRBV12-3/TRBV12-4; D gene: TRBD2; CDR3 protein: CASGTSGLTGELFF; CDR3 DNA: TGTGCCAGCGGGACTAGCGGCCTCACCGGGGAGCTGTTTTTT
J gene: TRBJ2-2; clone size: NA; V gene: TRBV5-6; D gene: TRBD2; CDR3 protein: CASSTTSGRGTGELFF; CDR3 DNA: TGTGCCAGCAGCACCACTAGCGGGAGGGGCACCGGGGAGCTGTTTTTT
J gene: TRBJ2-7; clone size: NA; V gene: TRBV20-1; D gene: NA; CDR3 protein: CSAPAGTPYEQYF; CDR3 DNA: TGCAGTGCTCCCGCCGGGACTCCCTACGAGCAGTACTTC
J gene: TRBJ2-2; clone size: NA; V gene: TRBV20-1; D gene: NA; CDR3 protein: CSARTGASNTGELFF; CDR3 DNA: TGCAGTGCTAGAACTGGCGCTTCTAACACCGGGGAGCTGTTTTTT
J gene: TRBJ2-7; clone size: NA; V gene: TRBV20-1; D gene: TRBD2; CDR3 protein: CSASGRRPYEQYF; CDR3 DNA: TGCAGTGCTAGCGGGAGGCGCCCCTACGAGCAGTACTTC
J gene: TRBJ2-2; clone size: NA; V gene: TRBV7-9; D gene: NA; CDR3 protein: CASFRVLGTTGELFF; CDR3 DNA: TGTGCCAGCTTCCGGGTTTTGGGGACCACCGGGGAGCTGTTTTTT
J gene: TRBJ1-5; clone size: NA; V gene: TRBV20-1; D gene: NA; CDR3 protein: CSATTGYGNQPQHF; CDR3 DNA: TGCAGTGCTACAACAGGGTATGGCAATCAGCCCCAGCATTTT
J gene: TRBJ1-4; clone size: NA; V gene: TRBV3-1; D gene: NA; CDR3 protein: CASSQGHMGEKLFF; CDR3 DNA: TGTGCCAGCAGCCAAGGACATATGGGGGAAAAACTGTTTTTT
J gene: TRBJ2-7; clone size: few; V gene: TRBV11-1; D gene: NA; CDR3 protein: CASSPQRVGEQYF; CDR3 DNA: TGTGCCAGCAGCCCGCAAAGGGTTGGCGAGCAGTACTTC
J gene: TRBJ1-1; clone size: few; V gene: TRBV20-1; D gene: TRBD1; CDR3 protein: CSAFRTGGNTEAFF; CDR3 DNA: TGCAGTGCTTTCCGGACAGGGGGGAACACTGAAGCTTTCTTT
J gene: TRBJ1-1; clone size: NA; V gene: TRBV20-1; D gene: NA; CDR3 protein: CSASRDTNTEAFF; CDR3 DNA: TGCAGTGCTAGTAGGGATACGAACACTGAAGCTTTCTTT
J gene: TRBJ1-4; clone size: NA; V gene: TRBV30; D gene: TRBD1; CDR3 protein: CAWSNTGTGNEKLFF; CDR3 DNA: TGTGCCTGGAGCAATACCGGGACAGGGAACGAAAAACTGTTTTTT
J gene: TRBJ2-3; clone size: few; V gene: TRBV29-1; D gene: NA; CDR3 protein: CSVSATSTDTQYF; CDR3 DNA: TGCAGCGTCTCAGCTACTAGCACAGATACGCAGTATTTT
J gene: TRBJ2-7; clone size: NA; V gene: TRBV11-2; D gene: NA; CDR3 protein: CASRWVGTHEQYF; CDR3 DNA: TGTGCCAGCAGGTGGGTCGGAACCCACGAGCAGTACTTC
J gene: TRBJ2-6; clone size: many; V gene: TRBV3-1; D gene: NA; CDR3 protein: CASSQDSSGANVLTF; CDR3 DNA: TGTGCCAGCAGCCAAGATAGCTCTGGGGCCAACGTCCTGACTTTC
J gene: TRBJ1-1; clone size: NA; V gene: TRBV6-1; D gene: NA; CDR3 protein: CASNTGRSTEAFF; CDR3 DNA: TGTGCCAGCAATACAGGGAGGAGCACTGAAGCTTTCTTT
J gene: TRBJ2-3; clone size: few; V gene: TRBV3-1; D gene: NA; CDR3 protein: CASSPGPGVDTQYF; CDR3 DNA: TGTGCCAGCAGCCCCGGCCCTGGAGTAGATACGCAGTATTTT
J gene: TRBJ1-6; clone size: NA; V gene: TRBV12-3/TRBV12-4; D gene: NA; CDR3 protein: CASMSRVYSSPLHF; CDR3 DNA: TGTGCCAGCATGTCGCGAGTCTATAGTTCACCCCTCCACTTT
J gene: TRBJ1-3; clone size: few; V gene: TRBV5-1; D gene: TRBD1; CDR3 protein: CASSWSDRSSGNTIYF; CDR3 DNA: TGCGCCAGCAGCTGGTCGGACAGGTCCTCTGGAAACACCATATATTTT
J gene: TRBJ1-3; clone size: few; V gene: TRBV4-1; D gene: NA; CDR3 protein: CASSQVLGQEANTIYF; CDR3 DNA: TGCGCCAGCAGCCAAGTTCTAGGGCAGGAAGCGAACACCATATATTTT
J gene: TRBJ1-4; clone size: NA; V gene: TRBV5-5; D gene: NA; CDR3 protein: CASTLWGADEKLFF; CDR3 DNA: TGTGCCAGTACCCTATGGGGGGCCGATGAAAAACTGTTTTTT
J gene: TRBJ2-7; clone size: many; V gene: TRBV20-1; D gene: TRBD2; CDR3 protein: CSAVRTSGSGEQYF; CDR3 DNA: TGCAGTGCAGTCCGGACTAGCGGGAGTGGCGAGCAGTACTTC
J gene: TRBJ2-3; clone size: NA; V gene: TRBV20-1; D gene: TRBD2; CDR3 protein: CSARAPWLAGGTDTQYF; CDR3 DNA: TGCAGTGCTAGAGCCCCGTGGCTAGCGGGAGGCACAGATACGCAGTATTTT
J gene: TRBJ1-1; clone size: few; V gene: TRBV12-3/TRBV12-4; D gene: NA; CDR3 protein: CASNPGKWSGRNTEAFF; CDR3 DNA: TGTGCCAGCAACCCGGGGAAATGGTCAGGTCGGAACACTGAAGCTTTCTTT
J gene: TRBJ2-3; clone size: NA; V gene: TRBV12-3/TRBV12-4; D gene: NA; CDR3 protein: CASSLHSTDTQYF; CDR3 DNA: TGTGCCAGCAGCCTCCATTCGACAGATACGCAGTATTTT
J gene: TRBJ2-7; clone size: few; V gene: TRBV10-3; D gene: TRBD1; CDR3 protein: CAIRWDSNSYEQYF; CDR3 DNA: TGTGCCATCAGGTGGGACAGCAACTCCTACGAGCAGTACTTC